This is a list of T cell receptor beta chains from one sample in a study of vaccination and CD4 T cells after COVID-19. Their specific antigens are unknown. TCRdb itself ran the PCR reads through MiXCR, one entry per CDR3 protein. The sample yields several thousand distinct CDR3 sequences, about 34% seen once. Sequencing was performed on CD4+ T cells from blood, cultured in vitro. These receptors all come from a human donor in good health. Each CDR3 is given with its conserved first and last residue. A D gene is named only where the DNA matches it firmly. Size is stated for part of the rows, as once, few or many counts, or as a class when the clone is expanded.

j_call clone_size d_call v_call cdr3_aa cdr3_nt
TRBJ1-1 . . TRBV11-1 CASSPYPSGQLMNTEAFF TGTGCCAGCAGCCCCTACCCTAGCGGACAGCTCATGAACACTGAAGCTTTCTTT
TRBJ1-1 . . TRBV20-1 CSARDGRGTEAFF TGCAGTGCTAGAGATGGACGCGGTACTGAAGCTTTCTTT
TRBJ1-5 medium-sized . TRBV15 CATSRDYQGGQPQHF TGTGCCACCAGCAGAGATTACCAGGGAGGACAGCCCCAGCATTTT
TRBJ2-5 few TRBD2 TRBV20-1 CSARDWGLAKETQYF TGCAGTGCTAGAGATTGGGGACTAGCGAAAGAGACCCAGTACTTC
TRBJ2-7 . . TRBV2 CASSLGAGAYEQYF TGTGCCAGCTCCCTGGGGGCGGGGGCATACGAGCAGTACTTC
TRBJ2-3 . TRBD1 TRBV5-1 CASSSGQGDGDTQYF TGCGCCAGCAGCTCGGGACAGGGGGATGGAGATACGCAGTATTTT
TRBJ1-6 . . TRBV11-2 CASSLEQGNNSPLHF TGTGCCAGCAGCTTAGAGCAGGGGAATAATTCACCCCTCCACTTT
TRBJ2-6 . . TRBV5-8 CASSPGGANVLTF TGTGCCAGCAGCCCGGGGGGGGCCAACGTCCTGACTTTC
TRBJ1-2 few . TRBV2 CASNGRERYGYTF TGTGCCAGCAATGGGAGGGAGCGGTATGGCTACACCTTC
TRBJ2-3 medium-sized TRBD2 TRBV20-1 CSAREVAGGRTDTQYF TGCAGTGCTAGAGAGGTAGCGGGGGGGAGGACAGATACGCAGTATTTT
TRBJ2-7 . TRBD1 TRBV7-3 CASSLTGDRGYEQYF TGTGCCAGCAGCTTAACCGGGGACAGGGGCTACGAGCAGTACTTC
TRBJ2-7 few TRBD1 TRBV27 CASGSPGQTYEQYF TGTGCCAGCGGTTCACCGGGACAGACATACGAGCAGTACTTC
TRBJ1-2 . TRBD1 TRBV12-3/TRBV12-4 CASTTGGKGGYTF TGTGCCAGCACTACAGGGGGCAAGGGCGGCTACACCTTC
TRBJ1-5 few . TRBV6-1 CASSRDPRQPQHF TGTGCCAGCAGCCGAGATCCGAGACAGCCCCAGCATTTT
TRBJ1-2 . . TRBV6-5 CASSYFGGGYTF TGTGCCAGCAGTTACTTTGGGGGTGGCTACACCTTC
TRBJ2-3 . . TRBV12-3/TRBV12-4 CASSTSTDTQYF TGTGCCAGCAGTACTTCCACAGATACGCAGTATTTT
TRBJ2-5 few . TRBV6-5 CASSYSGGPGETQYF TGTGCCAGCAGTTACTCCGGGGGGCCGGGAGAGACCCAGTACTTC
TRBJ2-7 . . TRBV2 CASSEDGASSEQYF TGTGCCAGCAGTGAAGATGGGGCGTCATCCGAGCAGTACTTC
TRBJ1-1 few TRBD1 TRBV6-1 CASRLQGEDTEAFF TGTGCCAGCAGATTACAGGGGGAGGACACTGAAGCTTTCTTT
TRBJ2-2 . . TRBV27 CASSLAAGGELFF TGTGCCAGCAGTTTAGCAGCCGGCGGGGAGCTGTTTTTT
TRBJ1-1 . . TRBV18 CASSPQSEIRIPPNTEAFF TGTGCCAGCTCACCACAATCCGAGATTCGAATCCCGCCGAACACTGAAGCTTTCTTT
TRBJ1-6 few . TRBV5-1 CASSLEGTEGSPLHF TGCGCCAGCAGCTTGGAGGGGACCGAAGGATCACCCCTCCACTTT
TRBJ1-2 few . TRBV20-1 CSSRDNYGYTF TGCAGTTCAAGAGATAACTATGGCTACACCTTC
TRBJ2-3 . TRBD2 TRBV19 CASSGTSGGPDTQYF TGTGCCAGCTCAGGGACTAGCGGGGGGCCAGATACGCAGTATTTT
TRBJ2-2 few TRBD2 TRBV20-1 CSARTSEGTGELFF TGCAGTGCGAGAACTAGCGAGGGCACCGGGGAGCTGTTTTTT
TRBJ1-2 . TRBD1 TRBV7-8 CASSLAQGGGYGYTF TGTGCCAGCAGCTTAGCACAGGGGGGTGGCTATGGCTACACCTTC
TRBJ1-5 medium-sized . TRBV15 CATRTTTGFGSNQPQHF TGTGCCACCAGGACGACTACAGGGTTCGGGAGCAATCAGCCCCAGCATTTT
TRBJ1-1 few . TRBV6-2/TRBV6-3 CASRPTGDTEAFF TGTGCCAGCAGACCGACTGGGGACACTGAAGCTTTCTTT
TRBJ2-1 . . TRBV12-3/TRBV12-4 CASRVHNEQFF TGTGCCAGCAGGGTCCACAATGAGCAGTTCTTC
TRBJ2-7 few . TRBV20-1 CSARGGDYEQYF TGCAGTGCGCGCGGAGGCGACTACGAGCAGTACTTC
TRBJ1-6 . . TRBV6-1 CASSRLSGMNSPLHF TGTGCCAGCAGTCGACTCAGCGGCATGAATTCACCCCTCCACTTT
TRBJ2-7 few . TRBV6-1 CASSTKTGTYEQYF TGTGCCAGCAGTACTAAGACAGGTACCTACGAGCAGTACTTC
TRBJ1-2 few . TRBV5-6 CASSHGRSYGYTF TGTGCCAGCAGCCACGGGCGGTCCTATGGCTACACCTTC
TRBJ2-2 . . TRBV7-3 CASSLARGTGELFF TGTGCCAGCAGCTTAGCCCGGGGAACCGGGGAGCTGTTTTTT
TRBJ1-2 few . TRBV30 CAWSVIEAVGYTF TGTGCCTGGAGTGTTATAGAGGCAGTTGGCTACACCTTC
TRBJ2-3 . TRBD1 TRBV20-1 CSARLSGTGGTDTQYF TGCAGTGCTAGACTTTCCGGGACAGGGGGCACAGATACGCAGTATTTT
TRBJ2-3 few . TRBV21-1 CASSKGRLAGGVDTQYF TGTGCCAGCAGCAAAGGAAGACTAGCGGGGGGCGTGGATACGCAGTATTTT
TRBJ1-3 . . TRBV25-1 CASRGPGNTIYF TGTGCCAGCAGAGGGCCAGGAAACACCATATATTTT
TRBJ1-2 few TRBD1 TRBV2 CASREQGDGYTF TGTGCCAGCAGAGAACAGGGGGATGGCTACACCTTC
TRBJ1-5 . . TRBV6-1 CASSPPGGSNQPQHF TGTGCCAGCAGTCCACCTGGGGGGAGCAATCAGCCCCAGCATTTT
TRBJ1-5 . . TRBV7-9 CASSSAVGAHGSNQPQHF TGTGCCAGCAGCTCCGCCGTGGGGGCACATGGGAGCAATCAGCCCCAGCATTTT
TRBJ1-5 . . TRBV19 CASSPGMGEVAQHF TGTGCCAGTAGTCCCGGGATGGGGGAGGTAGCCCAGCATTTT
TRBJ2-5 . TRBD1 TRBV10-2 CATRRLTGEETQYF TGCGCCACCCGACGACTCACAGGGGAAGAGACCCAGTACTTC
TRBJ1-3 few . TRBV6-1 CASSLTSSGNTIYF TGTGCCAGCAGTCTGACAAGCTCTGGAAACACCATATATTTT
TRBJ2-2 . . TRBV6-1 CAAERPGTGELFF TGTGCCGCCGAAAGGCCAGGGACCGGGGAGCTGTTTTTT
TRBJ1-2 few TRBD1 TRBV7-2 CASSLAGTGNYGYTF TGTGCCAGCAGCTTAGCAGGGACAGGGAACTATGGCTACACCTTC
TRBJ2-2 few TRBD1 TRBV10-3 CAIRAGGNTGELFF TGTGCCATCAGGGCAGGGGGGAACACCGGGGAGCTGTTTTTT
TRBJ2-7 . . TRBV5-1 CASSLMDTSYEQYF TGCGCCAGCAGCTTGATGGACACTTCCTACGAGCAGTACTTC
TRBJ2-5 . . TRBV20-1 CSARVEQRAETQYF TGCAGTGCTAGAGTAGAGCAGAGGGCTGAGACCCAGTACTTC
TRBJ1-2 . TRBD1 TRBV7-9 CASSSPETGSYGYTF TGTGCCAGCAGCTCACCGGAGACAGGGTCCTATGGCTACACCTTC
TRBJ1-1 few . TRBV6-9 CASSYPPAGRGNTEAFF TGTGCCAGCAGTTATCCCCCCGCAGGGAGGGGGAACACTGAAGCTTTCTTT
TRBJ1-1 few . TRBV7-7 CASSPFLGGTEAFF TGTGCTAGCAGCCCCTTCCTGGGGGGCACTGAAGCTTTCTTT